The clone carrying this TCR beta chain was counted between two and nine times. This record belongs to a study of blood T cells in healthy people across ages. With a J-beta primer mix and a sample-barcoded 5' primer, a second PCR ran about 7 to 12 cycles. One entry per CDR3 protein, called by TCRdb with MiXCR from the 5' RACE reads. Counted here are 650,000 to 800,000 distinct CDR3 sequences, under 45% occurring once; the ten biggest clones make up about 19%. Specimen: blood. The clonotype originates from a man in his sixties in good health.

CDR3 DNA sequence: TGTGCCAGCAGCAGCGGACAGGGGGTAACTTTCTTT. Protein: CASSSGQGVTFF. J is TRBJ1-1 and V is TRBV7-2; 10 nucleotides line up with TRBD1. The CDR3 spans 12 residues. J lost 12 bases, V lost 5 bases, and 6 bases had no gene match. CDR1 is SGHTA, CDR2 FQGNSA, per germline.